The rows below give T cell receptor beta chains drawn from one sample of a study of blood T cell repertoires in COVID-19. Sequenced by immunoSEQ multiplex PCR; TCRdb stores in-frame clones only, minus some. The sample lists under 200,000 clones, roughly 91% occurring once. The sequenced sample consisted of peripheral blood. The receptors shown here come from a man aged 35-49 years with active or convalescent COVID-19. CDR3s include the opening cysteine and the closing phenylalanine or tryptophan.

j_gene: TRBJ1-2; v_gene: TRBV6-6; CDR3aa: CASSYSQSYGYTF
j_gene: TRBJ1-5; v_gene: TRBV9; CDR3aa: CASSAGTYSNQPQHF
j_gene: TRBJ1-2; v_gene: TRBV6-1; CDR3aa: CASSEAVAVNYGYTF
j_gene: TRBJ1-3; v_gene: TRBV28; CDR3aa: CATGTGGAGNTIYF
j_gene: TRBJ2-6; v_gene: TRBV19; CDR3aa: CASSATGPGANVLTF
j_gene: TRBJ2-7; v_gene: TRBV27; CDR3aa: CASSGTGKGSYEQYF
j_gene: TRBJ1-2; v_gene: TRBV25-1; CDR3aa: CASSGGTEELFYGYTF
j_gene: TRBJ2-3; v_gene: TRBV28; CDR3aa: CASSSGLGAGTDTQYF
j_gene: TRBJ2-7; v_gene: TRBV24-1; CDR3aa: CATRGDRGYEQYF
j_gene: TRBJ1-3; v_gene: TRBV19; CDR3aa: CASGIFSGNTIYF
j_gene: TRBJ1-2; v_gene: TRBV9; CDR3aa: CASSVGTGVNGYTF
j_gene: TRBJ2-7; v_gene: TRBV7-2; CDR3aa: CASSLGLGVGSYEQYF
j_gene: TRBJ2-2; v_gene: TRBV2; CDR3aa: CASCEGLAGSGELFF
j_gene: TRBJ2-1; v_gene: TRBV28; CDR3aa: CASSSHRGGGLVEQFF
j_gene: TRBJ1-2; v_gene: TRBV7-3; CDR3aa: CASSPTGGGANGYTF
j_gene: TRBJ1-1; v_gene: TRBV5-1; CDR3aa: CASSLGGQQWNTEAFF
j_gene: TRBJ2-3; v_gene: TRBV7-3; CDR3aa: CASSSHEAAGPRTDTQYF
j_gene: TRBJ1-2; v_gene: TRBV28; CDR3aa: CASSLIGGGYTF
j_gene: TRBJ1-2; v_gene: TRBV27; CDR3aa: CASSRGPGQIYGYTF
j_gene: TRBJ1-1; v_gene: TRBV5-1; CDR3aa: CASSGQGAFTEAFF
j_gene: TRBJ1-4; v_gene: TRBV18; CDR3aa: CASSPVAGATNEKLFF
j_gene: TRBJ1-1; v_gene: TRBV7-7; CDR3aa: CASSPIQGGTEAFF
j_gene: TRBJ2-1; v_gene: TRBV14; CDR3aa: CASSQLALAGFAYNEQFF
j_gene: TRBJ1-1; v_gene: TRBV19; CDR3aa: CASSLNAGKGTEAFF
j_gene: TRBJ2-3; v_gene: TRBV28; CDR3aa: CASSPGTAGLDTQYF
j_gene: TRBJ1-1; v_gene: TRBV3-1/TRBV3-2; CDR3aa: CASSQIGGETVAFF
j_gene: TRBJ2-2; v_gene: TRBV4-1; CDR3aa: CASSHPGSGELFF
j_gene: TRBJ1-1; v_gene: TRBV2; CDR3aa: CASKEGSKAFF
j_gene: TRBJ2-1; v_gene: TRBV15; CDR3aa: CATSRDRLAAPSSYNEQFF
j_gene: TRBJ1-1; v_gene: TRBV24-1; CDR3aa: CATTNYLATEAFF
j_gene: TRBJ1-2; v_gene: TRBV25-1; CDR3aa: CATSKGGSYGYTF
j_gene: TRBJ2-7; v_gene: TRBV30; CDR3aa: CARSQGDYEQYF
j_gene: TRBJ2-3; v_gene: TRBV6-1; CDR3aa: CASSELASTDTQYF
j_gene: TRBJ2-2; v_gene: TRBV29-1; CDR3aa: CSVGLNTGELFF
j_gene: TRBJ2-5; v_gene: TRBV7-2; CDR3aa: CASSWDRGRTETQYF
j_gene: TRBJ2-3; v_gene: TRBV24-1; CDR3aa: CATRGGTGHDLGLQYF
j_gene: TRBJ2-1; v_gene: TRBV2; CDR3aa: CASKRGNNYNEQFF
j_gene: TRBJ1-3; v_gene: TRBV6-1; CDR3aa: CASSDTQGNTIYF
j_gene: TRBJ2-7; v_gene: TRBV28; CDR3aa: CASSSGTGGLYEQYF